The entry that follows covers one T cell receptor beta chain sequence. The data belong to a study of T cell changes during pregnancy in multiple sclerosis. The method was immunoSEQ multiplex PCR; TCRdb's version includes in-frame clones alone and lacks a portion of them. Here the sample spans roughly 50,000 clones, 94% being singletons. The sequences come from CD8+ T cells from peripheral blood mononuclear cells, collected in the third trimester of pregnancy. This TCR derives from a female donor with multiple sclerosis, enrolled in a pregnancy study.

CDR3 DNA sequence: TGTGCCAGCAGTCAACAGGGGTTGAACACTGAAGCTTTCTTT. Its protein is CASSQQGLNTEAFF. The chain combines TRBV27 with TRBJ1-1, with 7 positions matching TRBD1. V dropped 5 bases and J dropped 0; count of bases not matched to a gene: 3. The CDR3 covers 14 residues. CDR1 MNHEY and CDR2 SMNVEV come from the germline V gene (reference sequence).